This T cell receptor beta chain is from a study of blood T cell repertoires in COVID-19 (TCRdb year 2020). As for the study more broadly: Samples from collaborators originated in the United States, Italy and Spain and spanned both the acute and convalescent phases of COVID-19. The material from the prospective study consisted of cDNA or gDNA derived from T cells, B-cell-depleted T cells, or PBMCs. The dataset comprised deeply sampled blood TCRbeta repertoires from subjects exposed to, actively infected with, or recovered from COVID-19. The repertoires were made available in a free public database intended to serve as a resource for research on the immune response to SARS-CoV-2. The samples were drawn from the first 160 participants of the ongoing ImmuneRACE study and from more than 1,000 subjects provided by 6 global collaborators. Sample metadata almost always included a de-identified subject ID, COVID-19 status, age in years and sex. Where available, HLA class I and class II types were obtained from metadata supplied by the sample provider rather than from assay-based typing. Study-level results and caveats: The amount of clinical and demographic metadata varied by source and participant and was provided uncurated.

A word on this clone: It has no known antigen specificity. No much larger clone is present one base from it, and per-base qualities are unavailable.

Collaborating institutions collected whole blood in K2EDTA tubes following their own protocols. For TCRbeta analysis, collaborators shipped samples in one of three forms: frozen whole blood, isolated PBMCs, or DNA extracted from either of those sample types. TCRbeta CDR3 regions were amplified from genomic DNA using the immunoSEQ Assay, a bias-controlled multiplex PCR. On the study's bioinformatics: Nucleated cell counts per sample were estimated from amplification of reference gene primers within the assay. To quantify the absolute abundance of each unique TCRbeta CDR3 rearrangement, sequence reads were collapsed and filtered. Productive Simpson clonality was computed per sample as the square root of Simpson's diversity index over productive rearrangements. TCRdb took over this immuneACCESS table, retaining in-frame rearrangements with V and J assigned. Such tables are incomplete; in checked studies, under half of the missing clones stem from an unresolved V gene, and the remainder is unexplained. The V and J calls and clone size are taken from that table; D and trimming were inferred from the DNA. Across this sample there are tens of thousands of clones, with around 83% seen only once. The ten largest account for 1.6% of the sample.

The CDR3 measures 14 amino acids from cysteine to phenylalanine. Only the CDR3 part of the read is kept: 42 bases, read in frame from the first base. After removal of 1 base from V and 5 bases from J, the junction retains 4 bases not matched to a gene. The germline V gene yields SNHLY for CDR1 and FYNNEI for CDR2. The receptor chain draws on TRBV2 and TRBJ1-2, with 7 middle bases fitting TRBD1. The sample was peripheral blood. The receptor's source is a man aged 45-65 years with acute or convalescent COVID-19. The CDR3: CASSEGQGKYGYTF. In nucleotide form, the sequence is TGTGCCAGCAGTGAAGGACAGGGCAAGTATGGCTACACCTTC.